The 22 T cell receptor beta chains below all came from one sample that was sequenced in a study of T cell clonality in common variable immunodeficiency. Sequencing used immunoSEQ multiplex PCR; TCRdb keeps in-frame clones, though not all of them. The data show about 43,000 clones, with none appearing a single time. The specimen sequenced was peripheral blood mononuclear cells. These receptors all come from a person between 18 and 70 years old in good health.

The table lists this clone with a few counts. The read ends 3 residues early relative to the CDR3; the germline J gene fills the gap. V is TRBV11-2 and J is TRBJ2-3; D is undetermined. Trimming pared 5 bases from V and 4 bases from J, leaving 10 bases between. This CDR3 comprises 13 residues. The germline V gene has CDR1 SGHAT and CDR2 FQNNGV. The CDR3 sequence is CASSPPPADTQYF. Incomplete CDR3 DNA: TGTGCCAGCAGCCCCCCGCCGGCAGATACG. The whole variable domain, filled in from reference TRBV11-2 and TRBJ2-3, reads EAGVAQSPRYKIIEKRQSVAFWCNPISGHATLYWYQQILGQGPKLLIQFQNNGVVDDSQLPKDRFSAERLKGVDSTLKIQPAKLEDSAVYLCASSPPPADTQYFGPGTRLTVL.

This clone was detected many times. The read terminates 3 residues ahead of where the CDR3 ends, so the germline J gene completes it. The J gene is TRBJ2-7, the V gene TRBV20-1, with 7 nucleotides matching TRBD1. The CDR3 runs 13 residues. The V gene's germline CDR1 is DFQATT and CDR2 SNEGSKA (reference sequence). The J segment lost 1 base and the V segment lost 5 bases, leaving 5 bases of the junction unmatched. The sequenced part of the CDR3 DNA is TGCAGTGCTTCTACAGGGGAGTCCTACGAG. Encoded protein: CSASTGESYE. The whole CDR3 protein is CSASTGESYEQYF.

This clone appeared many times. The read is 3 residues too short to cover the CDR3 end, so that end is filled in from the germline J gene. This chain links TRBV19 with TRBJ2-7, with D perhaps being TRBD1 or TRBD2 (6 bases each). CDR1 is LNHDA and CDR2 is SQIVND in the germline V gene (reference sequence). V was pared by 2 bases and J by 4 bases, with 9 bases between. The CDR3 is made up of 13 amino acids. Partial CDR3 DNA: TGTGCCAGTAGTATACAGGGGAGGTACGAG. Translation gives CASSIQGRYE. The complete CDR3 protein is CASSIQGRYEQYF.

In its sample, this clone was seen many times. The read ends 3 residues shy of where the CDR3 ends; the end is completed using the germline J gene. The rearrangement uses TRBV12-3 or TRBV12-4 and TRBJ2-7; 8 nucleotides align to TRBD1. The V segment lost 7 bases and the J segment 2 bases; nucleotides outside the gene matches: 10. The CDR3 totals 15 residues. The DNA read from the CDR3 is TGTGCCAGCACTCCCCGGGACAGGACAACCTACGAG. As protein: CASTPRDRTTYE. The full-length CDR3 reads as CASTPRDRTTYEQYF.

The table lists this clone with many counts. The read terminates 3 residues before the CDR3 end, so the remaining end is supplied by the germline J gene. The chain couples TRBV9 to TRBJ2-3; tentative D call: TRBD2 (6 bases). The CDR3 extends over 15 amino acids. V dropped 4 bases and J dropped 0 bases, with 12 bases sitting between them. Germline-derived CDR1 and CDR2 are SGDLS and YYNGEE. The sequenced CDR3 bases are TGTGCCAGCAGCCTCACCGGGGGTAGCACAGATACG. This translates into CASSLTGGSTDT. The whole CDR3 sequence is CASSLTGGSTDTQYF.

This clone was seen at least ten times. Read sequence stops 3 residues before the CDR3 end, and the germline J gene provides the missing end. The genes are TRBV7-2 and TRBJ2-1; no definite D call. This CDR3 region has 14 residues. Germline loops: CDR1 SGHTA, CDR2 FQGNSA. With 1 base removed from V and 5 bases from J, the gap between germline ends came to 9 bases. CDR3 protein: CASSLDPQDNEQFF. Incomplete CDR3 DNA: TGTGCCAGCAGCTTAGACCCGCAGGACAATGAG. Supplemented by reference TRBV7-2 and TRBJ2-1, the full variable domain reads GAGVSQSPSNKVTEKGKDVELRCDPISGHTALYWYRQSLGQGLEFLIYFQGNSAPDKSGLPSDRFSAERTGGSVSTLTIQRTQQEDSAVYLCASSLDPQDNEQFFGPGTRLTVL.

This clone was counted at least ten times. The read comes to an end 3 residues before the CDR3 does, leaving the germline J gene to fill in the end. The chain combines TRBV6-1 with TRBJ2-3, with 10 bases that match TRBD2. The CDR3 loop spans 16 amino acids. Germline-derived CDR1 and CDR2 are MNHNS and SASEGT. This CDR3 is CASSEVGLAGDQTQYF. Incomplete CDR3 DNA: TGTGCCAGCAGTGAAGTCGGGCTAGCGGGAGATCAGACG.

This clone was recorded at least ten times. The read halts 3 residues ahead of the CDR3 end, with the missing end drawn from the germline J gene. The chain couples TRBV6-1 to TRBJ2-1, with D possibly being TRBD1 (5 bases). Germline V gene lookup returns CDR1 MNHNS and CDR2 SASEGT. CDR3 length: 13 residues. Trimming pared 4 bases from V and 5 bases from J, leaving 9 bases between. The CDR3 reads CASSVDKNNEQFF. The part of the CDR3 DNA that was read is TGTGCCAGCAGTGTGGACAAGAACAATGAG.

This clone showed up many times. With the read ending 3 residues before the CDR3 end, the germline J gene is used to fill in that end. The J gene is TRBJ1-3, the V gene TRBV3-1 (or the pseudogene TRBV3-2), with D unresolved. The germline V gene has CDR1 LGHDT and CDR2 YNNKEL (reference sequence). V was shortened by 7 bases and J by 4 bases, with 11 bases between the two germline ends. This CDR3 spans 13 amino acids. The sequenced CDR3 bases are TGTGCCAGCACGCGAGGGTTCGGAAACACC. Amino acids: CASTRGFGNT. The full CDR3 sequence reads CASTRGFGNTIYF.

This clone was recorded a few times. The CDR3 extends 3 residues past the end of the read, so its final part is completed from the germline J gene. The chain has TRBV30 and TRBJ1-2; tentative D call: TRBD1 (5 bases). CDR1 and CDR2 (germline): GTSNPN, SVGIG (reference sequence). This CDR3 is built from 11 residues. The CDR3: CAWLDSYDYTF. The CDR3 DNA, read in part, is TGTGCCTGGTTAGACAGTTACGAC.

As regards this clone: Sequencing ends 3 residues short of the CDR3 end; the germline J gene provides the rest. V and J are TRBV10-1 and TRBJ2-7, with D possibly being TRBD2 (5 bases). Germline CDR1 and CDR2: WNHNN and SYGVQD (reference sequence). V was cut by 4 bases and J by 6 bases, with 10 bases left in between. This CDR3 spans 12 amino acids. The CDR3 loop reads CASSVGRGEQYF. The CDR3 DNA, read in part, is TGCGCCAGCAGTGTTGGCCGGGGCGAG.

This clone was counted at least ten times. The CDR3 end falls 3 residues outside the read, so it is completed with the germline J gene. The gene calls are TRBV7-9 and TRBJ1-1; 9 bases fit TRBD1. This CDR3 spans 15 amino acids. Unmatched junction bases numbered 8, after V lost 5 bases and J lost 4 bases. Germline V gene lookup returns CDR1 SEHNR and CDR2 FQNEAQ (reference sequence). The CDR3 DNA, read in part, is TGTGCCAGCAGCCTTACAGGGGGCGGGGGCACTGAA. Encoded protein: CASSLTGGGGTE. The whole CDR3 protein is CASSLTGGGGTEAFF.

Ten or more counts support this clone. The observed sequence ends 3 residues before the CDR3 terminus, with the missing tail filled in from the germline J gene. The J gene is TRBJ2-5, the V gene TRBV28; D call uncertain. CDR3 length: 16 residues. Trimming took off 3 bases at V and 1 base at J, with 15 bases between the two ends. Germline V gene lookup returns CDR1 MDHEN and CDR2 SYDVKM. The CDR3 is CASSLLSFKGQETQYF. Incomplete CDR3 DNA: TGTGCCAGCAGTTTGCTGAGCTTCAAGGGCCAAGAGACC.

This clone was detected many times. The sequence runs out 3 residues before the end of the CDR3; the remainder is reconstructed from the germline J gene. J is TRBJ2-7 and V is TRBV5-4; 16 bases map to TRBD2. CDR1 and CDR2 from the germline V gene are SGHNT and YYREEE (reference sequence). The CDR3 covers 15 residues. Trimming removed 4 bases from V and 5 bases from J; junction bases left unmatched: 3. Here the CDR3 reads CASSMGLAGGNEQYF. The covered CDR3 bases are TGTGCCAGCAGCATGGGACTAGCGGGAGGGAACGAG.

This clone was counted many times. The observed sequence ends 3 residues before the CDR3 terminus, with the missing tail filled in from the germline J gene. This chain joins TRBV5-1 and TRBJ1-2; no clear D gene. The CDR3 totals 13 residues. CDR1 and CDR2 from the germline V gene are SGHRS and YFSETQ. The chain's CDR3 is CASSLEARRGYTF. The CDR3 bases that were read are TGCGCCAGCAGCTTGGAAGCGAGAAGGGGC.

The sample holds many counts of this clone. The CDR3 goes on 3 residues after the read ends, and that part is filled in from the germline J gene. The rearrangement joins TRBV7-9 to TRBJ1-4, with 8 bases lining up with TRBD1. V lost 4 bases and J lost 8; bases outside the gene matches: 6. CDR3 length: 14 amino acids. CDR1 SEHNR and CDR2 FQNEAQ come from the germline V gene (reference sequence). The CDR3 loop is CASSSTGVYEKLFF. CDR3 DNA, as far as it was read: TGTGCCAGCAGCTCGACAGGGGTGTACGAAAAA.

This clone was recorded many times. The read comes to an end 3 residues before the CDR3 does, leaving the germline J gene to fill in the end. The V gene is TRBV10-3, the J gene TRBJ2-2; the D gene is possibly TRBD1 (6 bases). The CDR3 is 15 amino acids. Germline CDR1 ENHRY, CDR2 SYGVKD. With 5 bases removed from V and 0 bases from J, the gap between germline ends came to 10 bases. CDR3 bases read: TGTGCCATCAGTTTGGACAGCCCGAACACCGGGGAG. Protein sequence: CAISLDSPNTGE. The whole CDR3 is CAISLDSPNTGELFF.

This clone was counted only a few times. This sequence may be a read error, since a much larger clone differs from it by one base. The observed sequence ends 3 residues before the CDR3 terminus, with the missing tail filled in from the germline J gene. The same CDR3 also results from other DNA sequences found in this sample. The gene calls are TRBV19 and TRBJ1-1; weak D call: TRBD1 (5 bases). The CDR3 sequence is 14 residues long. Germline values: CDR1 LNHDA, CDR2 SQIVND (reference sequence). The CDR3 is CASSIWTNSPEAFF. The CDR3 bases that were read are TGTGCCAGTAGTATTTGGACAAACAGCCCTGAG. Full variable domain (outside the CDR3, taken from reference TRBV19 and TRBJ1-1): DGGITQSPKYLFRKEGQNVTLSCEQNLNHDAMYWYRQDPGQGLRLIYYSQIVNDFQKGDIAEGYSVSREKKESFPLTVTSAQKNPTAFYLCASSIWTNSPEAFFGQGTRLTVV.

This clone was seen at least ten times. Read sequence stops 3 residues before the CDR3 end, and the germline J gene provides the missing end. The chain employs TRBV7-2 and TRBJ1-4; 7 bases match TRBD1. Germline V lookup: CDR1 SGHTA, CDR2 FQGNSA. The CDR3 loop spans 14 amino acids. After removal of 7 bases from V and 7 bases from J, the junction contained 9 bases not matched to a gene. The covered CDR3 bases are TGTGCCAGCACCACGGGGCAGGGGGGTGAAAAA. This translates into CASTTGQGGEK. The entire CDR3 protein is CASTTGQGGEKLFF.

This clone came up many times. The observed sequence ends 3 residues before the CDR3 terminus, with the missing tail filled in from the germline J gene. V usage is TRBV2 and J usage is TRBJ2-5; D unresolved. Germline loops: CDR1 SNHLY, CDR2 FYNNEI. This CDR3 has 14 amino acids. V dropped 7 bases and J dropped 2 bases, with 14 bases sitting between them. The sequenced CDR3 bases are TGTGCCAGCAAATCGACTCCCGTACAAGAGACC. It is translated as CASKSTPVQET. The entire CDR3 is CASKSTPVQETQYF.

This clone was seen many times. With the read ending 3 residues before the CDR3 end, the germline J gene is used to fill in that end. This chain uses TRBV2 with TRBJ2-7; D remains ambiguous. Germline CDR1 reads SNHLY; CDR2 reads FYNNEI. V was shortened by 1 base and J by 2 bases, with 6 bases between the two germline ends. This CDR3 region has 13 residues. Partial CDR3 DNA: TGTGCCAGCAGTGAAGGCAGAACCTACGAG. Residues: CASSEGRTYE. The full CDR3 protein is CASSEGRTYEQYF.

This clone appeared many times. With the read ending 3 residues before the CDR3 end, the germline J gene is used to fill in that end. V usage is TRBV4-2 and J usage is TRBJ1-4, with 11 bases identical to TRBD1. CDR1 and CDR2 from the germline V gene are LGHNA and YNFKEQ. The CDR3 sequence is 15 residues long. Trimming cost V 4 bases and J 6 bases; bases outside gene matches: 4. CDR3 DNA, as far as it was read: TGTGCCAGCAGCCTACCGGGACAGGGGGATGAAAAA. Encoded protein: CASSLPGQGDEK. The full CDR3 protein is CASSLPGQGDEKLFF.